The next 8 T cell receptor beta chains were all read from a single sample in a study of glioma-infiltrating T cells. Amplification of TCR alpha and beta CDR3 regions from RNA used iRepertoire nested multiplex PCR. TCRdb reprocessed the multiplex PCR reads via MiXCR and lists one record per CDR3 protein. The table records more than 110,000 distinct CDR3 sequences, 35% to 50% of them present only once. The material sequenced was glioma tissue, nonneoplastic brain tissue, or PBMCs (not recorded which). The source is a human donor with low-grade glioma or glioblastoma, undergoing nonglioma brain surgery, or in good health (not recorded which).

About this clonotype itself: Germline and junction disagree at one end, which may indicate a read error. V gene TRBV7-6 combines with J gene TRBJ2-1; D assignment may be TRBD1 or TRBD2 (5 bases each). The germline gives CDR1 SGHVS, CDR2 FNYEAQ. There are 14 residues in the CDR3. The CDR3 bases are TGTGCTAGCAGCTCGGGACCGAATGGGAATGAGCAGTTCTTC. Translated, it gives CASSSGPNGNEQFF.

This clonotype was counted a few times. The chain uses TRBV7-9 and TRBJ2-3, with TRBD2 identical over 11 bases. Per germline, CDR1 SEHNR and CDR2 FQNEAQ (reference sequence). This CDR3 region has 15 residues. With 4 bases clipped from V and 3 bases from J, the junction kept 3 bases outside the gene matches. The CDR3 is CASSSGTSGTDTQYF. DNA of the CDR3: TGTGCCAGCAGCTCCGGGACTAGCGGTACAGATACGCAGTATTTT.

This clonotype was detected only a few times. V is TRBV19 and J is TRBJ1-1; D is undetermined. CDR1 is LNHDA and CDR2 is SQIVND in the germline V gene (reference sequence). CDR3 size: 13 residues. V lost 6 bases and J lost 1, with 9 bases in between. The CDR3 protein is CASSNNGNTEAFF. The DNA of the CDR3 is TGTGCCAGTAGCAACAATGGGAACACTGAAGCTTTCTTT. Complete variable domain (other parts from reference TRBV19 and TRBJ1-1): DGGITQSPKYLFRKEGQNVTLSCEQNLNHDAMYWYRQDPGQGLRLIYYSQIVNDFQKGDIAEGYSVSREKKESFPLTVTSAQKNPTAFYLCASSNNGNTEAFFGQGTRLTVV.

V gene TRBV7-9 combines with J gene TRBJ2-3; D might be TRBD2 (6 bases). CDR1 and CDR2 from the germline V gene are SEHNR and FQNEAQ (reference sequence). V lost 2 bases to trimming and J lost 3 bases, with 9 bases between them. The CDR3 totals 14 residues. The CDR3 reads CASSLLGRTDTQYF. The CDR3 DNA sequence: TGTGCCAGCAGCTTACTAGGGAGGACAGATACGCAGTATTTT.

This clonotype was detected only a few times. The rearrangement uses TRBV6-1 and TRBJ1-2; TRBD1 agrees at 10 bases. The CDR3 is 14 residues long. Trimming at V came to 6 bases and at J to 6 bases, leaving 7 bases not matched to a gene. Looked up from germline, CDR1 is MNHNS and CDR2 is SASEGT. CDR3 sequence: CASSDRGRGDGYTF. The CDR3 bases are TGTGCCAGCAGCGACAGGGGGCGAGGAGATGGCTACACCTTC.

The chain's CDR3 is CAWSRDREAFF. As DNA, the CDR3 is TGTGCCTGGAGTAGGGACAGGGAAGCTTTCTTT. The chain employs TRBV30 and TRBJ1-1; 8 bases line up with TRBD1. This CDR3 region has 11 residues. From germline, CDR1 is GTSNPN and CDR2 SVGIG (reference sequence). V shed 2 bases, J shed 8 bases, and the junction held 1 base outside the gene matches.

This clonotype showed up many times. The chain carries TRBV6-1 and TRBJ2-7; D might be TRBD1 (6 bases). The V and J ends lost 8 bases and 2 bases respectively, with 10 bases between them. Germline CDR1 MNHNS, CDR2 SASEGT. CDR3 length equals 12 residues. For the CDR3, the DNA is TGTGCCAGCCAGAACAGGGCCTACGAGCAGTACTTC. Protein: CASQNRAYEQYF.

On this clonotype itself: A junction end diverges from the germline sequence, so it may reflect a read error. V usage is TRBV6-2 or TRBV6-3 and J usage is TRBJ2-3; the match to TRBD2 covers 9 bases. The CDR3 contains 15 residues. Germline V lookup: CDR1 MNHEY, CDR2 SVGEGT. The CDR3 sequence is CASRGIAGAADTQYF. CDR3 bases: TGCGCCAGCAGGGGGATAGCGGGGGCGGCAGATACGCAGTATTTT.